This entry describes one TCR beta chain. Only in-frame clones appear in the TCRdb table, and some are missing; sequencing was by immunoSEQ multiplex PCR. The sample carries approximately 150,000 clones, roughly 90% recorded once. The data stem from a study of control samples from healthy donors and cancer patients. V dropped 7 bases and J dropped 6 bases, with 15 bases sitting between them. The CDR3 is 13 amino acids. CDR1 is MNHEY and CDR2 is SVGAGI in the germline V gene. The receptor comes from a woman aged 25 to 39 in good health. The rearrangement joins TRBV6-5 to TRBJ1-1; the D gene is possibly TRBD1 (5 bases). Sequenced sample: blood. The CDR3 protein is CASTQAGGAEAFF. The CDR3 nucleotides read TGTGCCAGCACCCAAGCCGGGGGGGCTGAAGCTTTCTTT.